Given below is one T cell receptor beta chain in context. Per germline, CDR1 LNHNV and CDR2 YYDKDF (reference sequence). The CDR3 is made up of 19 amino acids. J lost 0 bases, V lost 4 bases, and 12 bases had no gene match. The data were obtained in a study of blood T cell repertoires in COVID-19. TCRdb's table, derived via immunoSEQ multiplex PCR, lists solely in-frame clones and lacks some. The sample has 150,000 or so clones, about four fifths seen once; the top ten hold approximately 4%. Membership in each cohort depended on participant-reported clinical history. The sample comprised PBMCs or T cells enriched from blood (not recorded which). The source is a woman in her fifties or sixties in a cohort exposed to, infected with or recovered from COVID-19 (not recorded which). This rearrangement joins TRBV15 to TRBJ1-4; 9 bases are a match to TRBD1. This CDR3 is CATSIDRDRAVATNEKLFF. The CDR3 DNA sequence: TGTGCCACCAGCATAGACCGGGACAGGGCTGTAGCAACTAATGAAAAACTGTTTTTT.